Each of the 10 T cell receptor beta chains below was sequenced from the same sample in a study of cytomegalovirus exposure and HLA in healthy donors. Amplification used 60 Vbeta primers and 13 Jbeta primers. Method: immunoSEQ multiplex PCR; TCRdb's copy keeps in-frame clones and lacks some. Among 200,000 to 250,000 clones listed, 80% to 90% were seen once. Specimen: PBMCs. These receptors were collected from a young man in good health and CMV-seronegative.

J is TRBJ1-4 and V is TRBV5-6, with 8 bases matching TRBD1. The CDR3 is made up of 17 amino acids. Germline trimming cut 0 bases from V and 5 bases from J; bases unmatched to any gene: 9. Germline V gene sequence: CDR1 SGHDT, CDR2 YYEEEE. The CDR3 protein is CASSLVSVQGVNEKLFF. In DNA form, the CDR3 reads TGTGCCAGCAGCTTGGTGTCGGTACAGGGGGTGAATGAAAAACTGTTTTTT.

The CDR3 sequence: CASSAQGPGSYNEQFF. The CDR3 region has the DNA TGTGCCAGCAGTGCTCAGGGGCCTGGCTCCTACAATGAGCAGTTCTTC. The J gene is TRBJ2-1, the V gene TRBV2, with D maybe TRBD1 (6 bases). This CDR3 comprises 16 residues. From germline, CDR1 is SNHLY and CDR2 FYNNEI. V was trimmed by 4 bases and J by 0 bases, leaving 13 bases between them. The full variable domain, rest sourced from reference TRBV2 and TRBJ2-1, is EPEVTQTPSHQVTQMGQEVILRCVPISNHLYFYWYRQILGQKVEFLVSFYNNEISEKSEIFDDQFSVERPDGSNFTLKIRSTKLEDSAMYFCASSAQGPGSYNEQFFGPGTRLTVL.

V and J are TRBV29-1 and TRBJ2-3; D is possibly TRBD2 (6 bases). This CDR3 is built from 12 residues. Trimming removed 5 bases at V and 5 bases at J, with 11 bases between. CDR1 SQVTM and CDR2 ANQGSEA come from the germline V gene. The CDR3 reads CSVRDFLDTQYF. The CDR3, as DNA: TGCAGCGTTCGGGACTTCTTAGATACGCAGTATTTT.

The count of this clone is one. The chain employs TRBV7-9 and TRBJ2-1; no clear D. Trimming removed 5 bases from V and 5 bases from J, with 7 bases in between. The CDR3 loop spans 12 amino acids. Germline V gives CDR1 SEHNR, CDR2 FQNEAQ (reference sequence). The CDR3 protein is CASSPRNNEQFF. The CDR3 bases are TGTGCCAGCAGCCCTAGGAACAATGAGCAGTTCTTC.

The J gene is TRBJ2-7, the V gene TRBV27; weak D call: TRBD2 (6 bases). This CDR3 spans 14 amino acids. Germline assignment: CDR1 MNHEY and CDR2 SMNVEV (reference sequence). Between the trimmed V and J ends, which lost 2 bases and 5 bases, there was a span of 13 bases. Here the CDR3 DNA reads TGTGCCAGCAGTTTACGGTCAGGCGGGGACGAGCAGTACTTC. Translating gives CASSLRSGGDEQYF.

The CDR3 DNA is TGTGCCAGCAGCCGGGACAGGGGGGGTCGTGGCTACACCTTC. Encoded protein: CASSRDRGGRGYTF. The V and J genes are TRBV5-4 and TRBJ1-2; TRBD1 agrees at 11 bases. Germline CDR1 and CDR2: SGHNT and YYREEE (reference sequence). This CDR3 contains 14 residues. V shed 4 bases, J shed 7 bases, and the junction held 6 bases outside the gene matches.

The chain has TRBV5-1 and TRBJ2-5; TRBD2 matches at 13 bases. CDR1 and CDR2 (germline): SGHRS, YFSETQ. CDR3 length: 15 amino acids. V lost 4 bases to trimming and J lost 6 bases; unmatched junction nucleotides: 6. CDR3 bases: TGCGCCAGCAGCCGGGGACTAGCGGGGAAAAAGACCCAGTACTTC. Encoded protein: CASSRGLAGKKTQYF. Filled out from reference TRBV5-1 and TRBJ2-5, the complete variable domain reads KAGVTQTPRYLIKTRGQQVTLSCSPISGHRSVSWYQQTPGQGLQFLFEYFSETQRNKGNFPGRFSGRQFSNSRSEMNVSTLELGDSALYLCASSRGLAGKKTQYFGPGTRLLVL.

The chain joins TRBV19 to TRBJ1-6, with D unclear. Germline V CDR1 and CDR2: LNHDA, SQIVND (reference sequence). Trimming took off 6 bases at V and 10 bases at J, with 10 bases between the two ends. The CDR3 extends over 12 amino acids. The CDR3 DNA sequence: TGTGCCAGTAGAATCCAGTCGTCACCCCTCCACTTT. Protein sequence: CASRIQSSPLHF.

The CDR3 reads CASRSDSQRPKTQYF. In nucleotides, the CDR3 is TGTGCCAGCAGGTCAGACTCCCAGCGTCCAAAGACCCAGTACTTC. The V gene is TRBV7-2, the J gene TRBJ2-5; D gene uncertain. The CDR3 loop spans 15 amino acids. Germline lookup yields CDR1 SGHTA and CDR2 FQGNSA. Trimming removed 6 bases at V and 6 bases at J, with 20 bases between. Together with reference TRBV7-2 and TRBJ2-5, the CDR3 gives the full variable domain: GAGVSQSPSNKVTEKGKDVELRCDPISGHTALYWYRQSLGQGLEFLIYFQGNSAPDKSGLPSDRFSAERTGGSVSTLTIQRTQQEDSAVYLCASRSDSQRPKTQYFGPGTRLLVL.

The chain uses TRBV5-6 and TRBJ2-5, with 13 bases that match TRBD2. The CDR3 totals 16 residues. Germline trimming cut 3 bases from V and 5 bases from J; bases unmatched to any gene: 7. Germline V gene data show CDR1 as SGHDT and CDR2 as YYEEEE. DNA of the CDR3: TGTGCCAGCAGCTCAAAACTAGCGGGGGGGCCTGAGACCCAGTACTTC. It translates to CASSSKLAGGPETQYF.